This T cell receptor (beta chain) was observed in a study of T cell responses to AZD1222 COVID-19 vaccine. Study in general: Second doses at about 4 or about 12 weeks were pooled.

Germline CDR1 LGHDT, CDR2 YNNKEL (reference sequence). The V gene lost 0 bases and the J gene lost 4 bases, with 15 bases spanning the gap. CDR3 length equals 16 residues. Note on this clone: Its antigen remains unidentified.

The repertoire was sequenced with immunoSEQ multiplex PCR; TCRdb's copy has only in-frame clones and lacks some. This sample has around 160,000 clones, with around 89% found just once. Findings and caveats of the study: Seropositive at baseline were only a handful of AZD1222 recipients.

This TCR derives from an adult in good health. The sample in question was peripheral blood, obtained on day 0 of AZD1222 vaccination. The chain has TRBV3-1 (or the pseudogene TRBV3-2) and TRBJ2-5; possibly TRBD2 for D (6 bases). Here the CDR3 DNA reads TGTGCCAGCAGCCAAGATACTAGAAGGAGGGGAGAGACCCAGTACTTC. Protein sequence: CASSQDTRRRGETQYF.